This T cell receptor (beta chain) was observed in a study of T cells in Graves' hyperthyroidism and ophthalmopathy. Germline trimming cut 3 bases from V and 4 bases from J; bases unmatched to any gene: 7. The length of the CDR3 is 17 residues. CDR1 and CDR2 from the germline V gene are MGHRA and YSYEKL. TCR beta CDR3 regions were amplified from RNA transcripts. HTBI primers were employed in a first-round RT-PCR of the TCR CDR3. MiXCR was run by TCRdb on the multiplex PCR reads, yielding one entry per CDR3 protein. The sample includes some 350,000 distinct CDR3 sequences, just under 25% of them seen just once. Among the patients, aged 18 to 65, hyperthyroidism was newly diagnosed and had lasted under 2 months.

The sample consisted of blood. J is TRBJ2-2 and V is TRBV4-1; TRBD2 matches 11 bases. This clonotype was obtained from a man in his forties or fifties with Graves' hyperthyroidism. CDR3 in DNA: TGCGCCAGCAGCCATCCTTTAGCGGGAGGGCCCACCGGGGAGCTGTTTTTT. Residues: CASSHPLAGGPTGELFF.